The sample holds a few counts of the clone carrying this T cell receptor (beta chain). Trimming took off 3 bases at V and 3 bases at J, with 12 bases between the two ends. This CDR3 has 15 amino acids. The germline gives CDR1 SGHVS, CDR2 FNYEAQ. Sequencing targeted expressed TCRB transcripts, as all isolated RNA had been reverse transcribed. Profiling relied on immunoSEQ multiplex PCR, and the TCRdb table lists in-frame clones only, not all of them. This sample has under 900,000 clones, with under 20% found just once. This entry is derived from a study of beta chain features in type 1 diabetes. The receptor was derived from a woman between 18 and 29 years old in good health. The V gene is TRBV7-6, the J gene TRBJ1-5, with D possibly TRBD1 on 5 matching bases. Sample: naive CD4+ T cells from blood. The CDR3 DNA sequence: TGTGCCAGCAGCTTGGGACCCGGGGTCAATCAGCCCCAGCATTTT. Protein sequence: CASSLGPGVNQPQHF.